A single sample gave rise to the 15 T cell receptor beta chains below, sequenced in a study of T cells in localized non-small cell lung cancer (dated by TCRdb to 2020 to 2022). Receptor libraries were prepared by the immunoSEQ multiplex PCR assay. Sourced from immuneACCESS, this table was stored by TCRdb with only in-frame sequences that have V and J called. A share of the clones is absent; for the studies checked, an unresolved V gene accounts for under half, and the remainder has no known explanation. The sample table lists approximately 1,200 clones, nearly 25% of them with a count of one. About 20% of the sample rests with the top ten. Sequenced material: normal lung tissue next to the tumor, taken before any cancer treatment. Receptors originate from a man aged 35-75 years with stage III squamous cell lung carcinoma.

The genes are TRBV5-1 and TRBJ1-1; 7 bases are a match to TRBD1. This CDR3 contains 15 residues. Losses at the gene ends were 0 bases for V and 7 bases for J; bases not matched to a gene: 9. Germline V gives CDR1 SGHRS, CDR2 YFSETQ. The DNA for the CDR3 is TGCGCCAGCAGCTTGGTGGCAGGGGGAGGAATTGAAGCTTTCTTT. It specifies CASSLVAGGGIEAFF.

The gene calls are TRBV9 and TRBJ2-3; D not resolved. Germline V gene data show CDR1 as SGDLS and CDR2 as YYNGEE. The CDR3 has 15 amino acids. The V gene lost 4 bases and the J gene lost 5 bases, with 17 bases spanning the gap. The CDR3 sequence is CASSPRWGLGDTQYF. CDR3 sequence (DNA): TGTGCCAGCAGCCCCCGTTGGGGATTAGGAGATACGCAGTATTTT.

The chain is built from TRBV30 and TRBJ1-6; D is unclear. CDR1 is GTSNPN and CDR2 is SVGIG in the germline V gene (reference sequence). The CDR3 has 15 amino acids. Trimming cost V 0 bases and J 7 bases, with 13 bases left between them. The CDR3 sequence: CAWSVPGNRNSPLHF. The CDR3 DNA sequence: TGTGCCTGGAGTGTACCTGGGAATAGGAATTCACCCCTCCACTTT.

This chain connects TRBV29-1 to TRBJ2-1; D may be TRBD2 (6 bases). The CDR3 loop spans 16 amino acids. The V gene lost 0 bases and the J gene lost 8 bases, with 20 bases spanning the gap. Germline loops: CDR1 SQVTM, CDR2 ANQGSEA. CDR3 nucleotides: TGCAGCGTTGAAGAAATACTGGCGGGATCTAGCTATGAGCAGTTCTTC. It translates to CSVEEILAGSSYEQFF.

J is TRBJ1-1 and V is TRBV19; D is undetermined. Germline lookup yields CDR1 LNHDA and CDR2 SQIVND (reference sequence). Trimming shortened V by 4 bases and J by 0 bases, and 9 bases separated the two germline ends. CDR3 length equals 14 residues. The CDR3 sequence is CASSRPGLNTEAFF. CDR3 in DNA: TGTGCCAGTAGTAGACCGGGTCTGAACACTGAAGCTTTCTTT.

The chain uses TRBV25-1 and TRBJ2-7; 7 bases map to TRBD2. Germline loops: CDR1 MGHDK, CDR2 SYGVNS. The J segment lost 2 bases and the V segment lost 7 bases, leaving 5 bases of the junction unmatched. The CDR3 is 13 residues long. CDR3 coding DNA: TGTGCCAGCAAGTCTAGCGGAACCTACGAGCAGTACTTC. Amino acids: CASKSSGTYEQYF.

This chain connects TRBV18 to TRBJ2-7; D not certain. This CDR3 region has 14 residues. V was shortened by 1 base and J by 4 bases, with 11 bases between the two germline ends. In germline, CDR1 is KGHSH, CDR2 LQKENI. In DNA form, the CDR3 reads TGTGCCAGCTCACCACTGCCGGGCGCGTACGAGCAGTACTTC. Residues: CASSPLPGAYEQYF.

This chain connects TRBV11-3 to TRBJ1-2; TRBD1 might be the D (5 bases). This CDR3 spans 14 amino acids. V lost 3 bases and J 8 bases, leaving 16 bases between the germline ends. The germline gives CDR1 SGHNT, CDR2 YENEEA. The CDR3 region is CASSFVRGTQGYTF. The CDR3 bases are TGTGCCAGCAGCTTTGTGAGGGGAACTCAGGGCTACACCTTC.

In this sample, this clone turned up a few times. The chain employs TRBV6-8 and TRBJ1-1, with D possibly TRBD1 on 5 matching bases. Germline loops: CDR1 MNHGY, CDR2 SAAAGT. CDR3 length: 15 amino acids. Trimming shortened V by 5 bases and J by 4 bases, and 17 bases separated the two germline ends. CDR3: CASSVIVGEGTEAFF. The CDR3 nucleotides read TGTGCCAGCAGTGTCATTGTAGGGGAGGGCACTGAAGCTTTCTTT.

This clone was picked up a small number of times. J is TRBJ2-1 and V is TRBV25-1; D is perhaps TRBD1 (6 bases). Trimming shortened V by 3 bases and J by 10 bases, and 10 bases separated the two germline ends. This CDR3 region has 12 residues. In germline, CDR1 is MGHDK, CDR2 SYGVNS. The CDR3 here is CASSETGQEQFF. The CDR3 coding sequence is TGTGCCAGCAGTGAGACAGGCCAGGAGCAGTTCTTC.

The V gene is TRBV28, the J gene TRBJ2-3; D remains unclear. Trimming left V 5 bases short and J 6 bases short, with 15 bases between. The germline CDR1 and CDR2 sequences are MDHEN and SYDVKM. This CDR3 has 14 residues. CDR3 sequence: CASSPQSTSDTQYF. In DNA, the CDR3 is TGTGCCAGCAGTCCACAGTCGACCTCGGATACGCAGTATTTT.

This clone was counted a few times. The chain combines TRBV6-8 with TRBJ2-3; unclear D gene. Germline V CDR1 and CDR2: MNHGY, SAAAGT. The V end lost 7 bases, the J end lost 1 base, and 15 bases lay between the germline ends. CDR3 size: 15 residues. The DNA of the CDR3 is TGTGCCAGCAACGGCGGTGGAAGCGGCACAGATACGCAGTATTTT. The encoded protein is CASNGGGSGTDTQYF.

This clone is classed as large. Other DNA variants within this sample encode the same CDR3. The chain is built from TRBV25-1 and TRBJ2-5; D is perhaps TRBD1 or TRBD2 (5 bases each). CDR1 is MGHDK, CDR2 SYGVNS, per germline. The CDR3 consists of 14 residues. Deletions cut 2 bases from V and 0 bases from J, with 7 bases between. The DNA for the CDR3 is TGTGCCAGCAGTGAAAGGGGACACCAAGAGACCCAGTACTTC. Encoded protein: CASSERGHQETQYF.

The gene calls are TRBV25-1 and TRBJ2-2; 7 bases align to TRBD1. This CDR3 has 15 amino acids. Germline CDR1 MGHDK, CDR2 SYGVNS. The junction had 10 bases not matched to a gene; V was cut back by 2 bases and J by 10 bases. In DNA, the CDR3 is TGTGCCAGCAGTGAACAGACAGGGAAGTATAAGGAGCTGTTTTTT. Translating it yields CASSEQTGKYKELFF.

This clone was seen more than once but under ten times. This chain connects TRBV28 to TRBJ1-5; the match to TRBD1 covers 10 bases. Germline CDR1 is MDHEN and CDR2 is SYDVKM. This CDR3 has 19 amino acids. The V segment lost 7 bases and the J segment 6 bases; nucleotides outside the gene matches: 21. The CDR3 loop reads CASTGWGTGDVLWVQPQHF. The CDR3 region has the DNA TGTGCCAGCACGGGCTGGGGGACAGGGGACGTTCTCTGGGTTCAGCCCCAGCATTTT.